This T cell receptor (beta chain) appears in the sequencing data of a study of T cell repertoires and HLA-DP antigens. Findings and limits, study-wide: Antigen presentation used HeLa cells, with total CD4+ cells responding. Naive and memory CD4+ cells were analysed together, not apart. Clones undetected before culture averaged roughly 40% against one allele and approximately 51% against the other.

Untouched CD4+ T cells were isolated by negative selection, averaging about 98% purity. The assay was immunoSEQ multiplex PCR, and TCRdb's table has in-frame clones only and misses some. The sample holds about 73,000 clones; about 82% are singletons and the top ten take approximately 1.4%. Turning to this clone: Its target is unknown.

Germline CDR1 reads SGHTA; CDR2 reads FQGNSA. The germline V and J ends were trimmed by 4 bases and 3 bases, with 21 bases remaining between them. The CDR3 length is 17 residues. Sequencing was performed on CD4+ T cells from PBMCs. The chain is built from TRBV7-2 and TRBJ1-1; maybe TRBD1 (5 bases). The receptor's source is a man aged 55 to 70 in good health and CMV-seronegative. CDR3 in DNA: TGTGCCAGCAGCTCCCGTGGCCAGGGAATAGGGGACACTGAAGCTTTCTTT. This sequence encodes CASSSRGQGIGDTEAFF.